A single sample is the source of the 32 T cell receptor beta chains below, sequenced in a study of blood T cell repertoires in COVID-19. Clones were read by immunoSEQ multiplex PCR, and TCRdb kept only the in-frame ones, dropping some. Found here are 300,000 to 400,000 clones, more than 75% of them singletons; the top ten hold roughly 3.5%. Input material: peripheral blood. The receptors derive from a woman in her late teens or twenties who had recovered from COVID-19.

V usage is TRBV4-3 and J usage is TRBJ2-1, with D perhaps TRBD2 (6 bases). Per germline, CDR1 LGHNA and CDR2 YSLEER. The CDR3 is made up of 19 amino acids. Trimming shortened V by 1 base and J by 0 bases, and 19 bases separated the two germline ends. In DNA, the CDR3 is TGCGCCAGCAGCCAAGTCCGGGGTTGGCGGGGTCGCTCCTACAATGAGCAGTTCTTC. Its protein product is CASSQVRGWRGRSYNEQFF.

The chain uses TRBV23-1 and TRBJ1-4; D is possibly TRBD1 (5 bases). TRBV23-1 is noted as an ORF with a role that remains uncertain. The CDR3 extends over 17 amino acids. V dropped 6 bases and J dropped 9 bases, with 26 bases sitting between them. CDR3: CASRPGTPGLYQQKLFF. As DNA, the CDR3 is TGCGCCAGCAGACCCGGGACTCCTGGACTGTATCAGCAAAAACTGTTTTTT.

This clone was observed once. The chain uses TRBV2 and TRBJ2-3; 14 bases are a match to TRBD2. CDR1 is SNHLY, CDR2 FYNNEI, per germline. The CDR3 has 16 amino acids. Trimming cost V 6 bases and J 6 bases; bases outside gene matches: 8. CDR3 bases: TGTGCCAGCAGGCCCAGACTAGCGGGAGGGGAGGATACGCAGTATTTT. Amino acid sequence: CASRPRLAGGEDTQYF.

The CDR3 reads CASSPATSTDTQYF. The CDR3 DNA sequence: TGTGCCAGCAGCCCCGCGACTAGCACAGATACGCAGTATTTT. The chain combines TRBV3-1 (or the pseudogene TRBV3-2) with TRBJ2-3; D is unclear. The CDR3 sequence is 14 residues long. Trimming took off 4 bases at V and 0 bases at J, with 8 bases between the two ends. From germline, CDR1 is LGHDT and CDR2 YNNKEL (reference sequence).

In this sample, this clone turned up a few times. This sequence joins TRBV27 and TRBJ2-2, with 7 positions matching TRBD2. Germline trimming cut 4 bases from V and 7 bases from J; bases unmatched to any gene: 6. Germline V gene data show CDR1 as MNHEY and CDR2 as SMNVEV (reference sequence). The length of the CDR3 is 14 residues. The CDR3 DNA reads as TGTGCCAGCAGTTGGGGAGGGCCGAACGGGGAGCTGTTTTTT. Residues: CASSWGGPNGELFF.

This clone was detected once. The chain joins TRBV6-2 or TRBV6-3 to TRBJ2-2; D is perhaps TRBD2 (5 bases). The germline CDR1 and CDR2 sequences are MNHEY and SVGEGT. The V end was cut by 6 bases, the J end by 4 bases, with 9 bases between. This CDR3 spans 13 amino acids. The chain's CDR3 is CASSPTSTGELFF. CDR3 nucleotide sequence: TGTGCCAGCAGCCCCACTAGCACCGGGGAGCTGTTTTTT.

This chain links TRBV3-1 (or the pseudogene TRBV3-2) with TRBJ2-3; TRBD2 might be the D (6 bases). Trimming left V 5 bases short and J 4 bases short, with 28 bases between. This CDR3 is built from 19 residues. CDR1 LGHDT and CDR2 YNNKEL come from the germline V gene (reference sequence). DNA for the CDR3: TGTGCCAGCAGCGGACGGTGGGGGGAGAGGCTGGGTTCTGCAGATACGCAGTATTTT. Translation: CASSGRWGERLGSADTQYF.

This clone was counted a single time. The V gene is TRBV6-2 or TRBV6-3, the J gene TRBJ2-1, with TRBD2 matching 8 bases. The germline gives CDR1 MNHEY, CDR2 SVGEGT. The trim removed 6 bases at V and 5 bases at J, leaving 12 bases unmatched. This CDR3 has 16 residues. The CDR3: CASSHPFSGNDNEQFF. Written as DNA, the CDR3 is TGTGCCAGCAGCCACCCATTTAGCGGGAATGACAATGAGCAGTTCTTC.

This clone appeared once. This rearrangement joins TRBV11-3 to TRBJ2-1; 11 positions match TRBD1. V lost 7 bases and J lost 7; bases outside the gene matches: 9. CDR1 and CDR2 (germline): SGHNT, YENEEA. The CDR3 extends over 15 amino acids. This chain's CDR3 is CASTKDRGLHNEQFF. Written as DNA, the CDR3 is TGTGCCAGCACTAAGGACAGGGGGCTTCATAATGAGCAGTTCTTC.

The chain has TRBV5-5 and TRBJ2-7; TRBD1 might be the D (6 bases). The CDR3 covers 13 residues. Germline V gives CDR1 SGHKS, CDR2 YYEKEE (reference sequence). Trimming left V 2 bases short and J 7 bases short, with 13 bases between. CDR3 sequence reads: CASSFGRGGEQYV. The CDR3 DNA is TGTGCCAGCAGCTTTGGCAGGGGTGGGGAGCAGTACGTC.

The gene calls are TRBV6-5 and TRBJ2-1; 10 nucleotides line up with TRBD2. V was pared by 5 bases and J by 7 bases, with 5 bases of the junction left unmatched. Germline V gene sequence: CDR1 MNHEY, CDR2 SVGAGI. This CDR3 comprises 14 residues. CDR3 coding DNA: TGTGCCAGCAGTCGAACTAGCGGGGAAAATGAGCAGTTCTTC. Translation gives CASSRTSGENEQFF.

CDR3 sequence (DNA): TGTGCCAGCAGCTCCAACAGGGAAAACTATGGCTACACCTTC. This gives the protein CASSSNRENYGYTF. The gene calls are TRBV6-2 or TRBV6-3 and TRBJ1-2; tentative D call: TRBD1 (6 bases). V was trimmed by 6 bases and J by 2 bases, leaving 13 bases between them. The CDR3 covers 14 residues. CDR1 and CDR2 (germline): MNHEY, SVGEGT.

V and J are TRBV7-9 and TRBJ2-1, with 10 bases lining up with TRBD1. V lost 9 bases and J lost 3; bases outside the gene matches: 5. Germline loops: CDR1 SEHNR, CDR2 FQNEAQ (reference sequence). This CDR3 is built from 14 residues. The CDR3 DNA sequence: TGTGCCAGGTCTCGGGACAGGGGCTACAATGAGCAGTTCTTC. Its translation is CARSRDRGYNEQFF.

The V gene is TRBV11-2, the J gene TRBJ2-2; TRBD2 aligns across 15 bases. Germline CDR1 SGHAT, CDR2 FQNNGV. Trimming at V came to 5 bases and at J to 0 bases, leaving 4 bases not matched to a gene. This CDR3 region has 18 residues. CDR3 region: CASSPGLAGGPNTGELFF. CDR3 DNA: TGTGCCAGCAGCCCGGGACTAGCGGGAGGCCCGAACACCGGGGAGCTGTTTTTT.

The chain joins TRBV30 to TRBJ2-3; 7 positions agree with TRBD2. Germline CDR1 and CDR2: GTSNPN and SVGIG (reference sequence). The CDR3 is 12 amino acids. The J segment lost 2 bases and the V segment lost 6 bases, leaving 2 bases of the junction unmatched. CDR3 sequence (DNA): TGTGCCTGCCAGCGGGACACAGATACGCAGTATTTT. Translation gives CACQRDTDTQYF.

The rearrangement links TRBV7-2 to TRBJ2-5; the match to TRBD1 covers 7 bases. V lost 7 bases and J lost 4; bases outside the gene matches: 6. The CDR3 is made up of 13 amino acids. CDR1 is SGHTA, CDR2 FQGNSA, per germline. CDR3 region: CASTPTGPETQYF. In DNA, the CDR3 is TGTGCCAGCACCCCGACAGGGCCAGAGACCCAGTACTTC.

J is TRBJ2-3 and V is TRBV11-3; no clear D gene. CDR3 length equals 15 residues. Between the trimmed V and J ends, which lost 1 base and 6 bases, there was a span of 14 bases. Germline V CDR1 and CDR2: SGHNT, YENEEA. The CDR3 DNA reads TGTGCCAGCAGCTTAGTTGTCGGAGTTTCTGATACGCAGTATTTT. It is translated as CASSLVVGVSDTQYF. The full variable domain, with the rest looked up from reference TRBV11-3 and TRBJ2-3, is EAGVVQSPRYKIIEKKQPVAFWCNPISGHNTLYWYLQNLGQGPELLIRYENEEAVDDSQLPKDRFSAERLKGVDSTLKIQPAELGDSAVYLCASSLVVGVSDTQYFGPGTRLTVL.

Remarks on this clone: Other nucleotide sequences from this sample produce the same CDR3. The rearrangement uses TRBV19 and TRBJ1-1; no definite D call. The CDR3 extends over 13 amino acids. Trimming removed 3 bases at V and 3 bases at J, with 8 bases between. CDR1 is LNHDA, CDR2 SQIVND, per germline (reference sequence). The CDR3 here is CASSIGGDTEAFF. In nucleotides, the CDR3 is TGTGCCAGTAGTATTGGCGGGGACACTGAAGCTTTCTTT.

This clone has more than one count but fewer than ten. The V gene is TRBV7-9, the J gene TRBJ2-2, with 13 bases that match TRBD2. There are 17 residues in the CDR3. Germline CDR1 is SEHNR and CDR2 is FQNEAQ (reference sequence). The V and J ends lost 6 bases and 6 bases, in that order; junction bases with no gene match: 10. The CDR3, as DNA: TGTGCCAGCAGTTTCCCGGGACTAGCGGGAAGGGCCGGGGAGCTGTTTTTT. The encoded protein is CASSFPGLAGRAGELFF.

The gene calls are TRBV19 and TRBJ2-1, with unresolved D. The germline V gene has CDR1 LNHDA and CDR2 SQIVND (reference sequence). This CDR3 has 15 amino acids. The V gene lost 5 bases and the J gene lost 6 bases, with 17 bases spanning the gap. CDR3: CASSSAKKNLNEQFF. DNA of the CDR3: TGTGCCAGTAGTTCCGCTAAAAAGAACCTCAATGAGCAGTTCTTC.

J is TRBJ2-2 and V is TRBV27, with 11 bases identical to TRBD2. After removal of 3 bases from V and 0 bases from J, the junction contained 6 bases not matched to a gene. The CDR3 sequence is 18 residues long. Germline assignment: CDR1 MNHEY and CDR2 SMNVEV (reference sequence). In nucleotides, the CDR3 is TGTGCCAGCAGTTTGTTTAGCGGGAGGGCCGCGAACACCGGGGAGCTGTTTTTT. Protein: CASSLFSGRAANTGELFF.

This clone was detected once. CDR3 coding DNA: TGTGCCAGAAGCCGGTCAGCGGAAACCTCCTACGAGCAGTACGTC. Residues: CARSRSAETSYEQYV. This chain joins TRBV5-3 and TRBJ2-7, with D maybe TRBD2 (5 bases). TRBV5-3 belongs to the ORF category, with a function that is uncertain. CDR3 length equals 15 residues. The V end lost 4 bases, the J end lost 0 bases, and 14 bases lay between the germline ends.

The rearrangement links TRBV6-5 to TRBJ2-1, with D hard to call. The CDR3 contains 15 residues. Germline CDR1 and CDR2: MNHEY and SVGAGI. The V gene lost 6 bases and the J gene lost 0 bases, with 12 bases spanning the gap. The CDR3, as DNA: TGTGCCAGCAGGTCCGCTTCGAGCTCCTACAATGAGCAGTTCTTC. It codes for CASRSASSSYNEQFF.

The chain joins TRBV4-3 to TRBJ1-2, with D tentatively TRBD1 (6 bases). There are 15 residues in the CDR3. Germline V lookup: CDR1 LGHNA, CDR2 YSLEER. Between the trimmed V and J ends, which lost 0 bases and 8 bases, there was a span of 16 bases. Here the CDR3 DNA reads TGCGCCAGCAGCCAAGACCACAGGGTGTTAGGGGGCTACACCTTC. It encodes CASSQDHRVLGGYTF.

The chain joins TRBV6-6 to TRBJ2-7, with a possible D match to TRBD2 (6 bases). CDR1 MNHNY and CDR2 SVGAGI come from the germline V gene (reference sequence). V shed 4 bases and J shed 2 bases, with 18 bases lying between them. There are 16 residues in the CDR3. The CDR3 spells CASSSTPGRAAYEQYV. CDR3 DNA: TGTGCCAGCAGTTCCACCCCCGGGAGAGCGGCCTACGAGCAGTACGTC.

This chain connects TRBV5-8 to TRBJ1-5, with a weak D call TRBD1 (5 bases). Deletions cut 0 bases from V and 8 bases from J, with 15 bases between. Germline CDR1 is SGHTS and CDR2 is YDEGEE. CDR3 size: 15 residues. The CDR3 region is CASSLDRQGGKPQHF. CDR3 in DNA: TGTGCCAGCAGCTTGGATCGGCAGGGAGGTAAGCCCCAGCATTTT.

The CDR3 DNA is TGTGCCAGCAGCGTGACCATGGGCCTTACAGATACGCAGTATTTT. Protein sequence: CASSVTMGLTDTQYF. V and J are TRBV5-6 and TRBJ2-3; D uncertain. The CDR3 totals 15 residues. V was clipped by 4 bases and J by 3 bases, with 15 bases between them. Germline assignment: CDR1 SGHDT and CDR2 YYEEEE.

This chain links TRBV7-2 with TRBJ1-5; no definite D call. With 5 bases removed from V and 4 bases from J, the gap between germline ends came to 9 bases. There are 13 residues in the CDR3. In germline, CDR1 is SGHTA, CDR2 FQGNSA. Here the CDR3 DNA reads TGTGCCAGCAGCGCCGACAAGAATCAGCCCCAGCATTTT. As protein: CASSADKNQPQHF.

The chain is built from TRBV30 and TRBJ1-2, with a possible D match to TRBD1 (6 bases). This CDR3 region has 14 residues. V lost 2 bases and J 2 bases, leaving 12 bases between the germline ends. Germline CDR1 and CDR2: GTSNPN and SVGIG (reference sequence). CDR3 bases: TGTGCCTGGAGTACAGGGCCCGGCAACTATGGCTACACCTTC. Amino acid sequence: CAWSTGPGNYGYTF.

This clone appeared a few times. The chain couples TRBV7-9 to TRBJ1-1; D not certain. Per germline, CDR1 SEHNR and CDR2 FQNEAQ (reference sequence). The CDR3 is 15 residues long. Between the trimmed V and J ends, which lost 5 bases and 1 base, there was a span of 14 bases. Written as DNA, the CDR3 is TGTGCCAGCAGCCCAGAAAACCGACAGAACACTGAAGCTTTCTTT. Amino acid sequence: CASSPENRQNTEAFF. Full variable domain (rest looked up from reference TRBV7-9 and TRBJ1-1): DTGVSQNPRHKITKRGQNVTFRCDPISEHNRLYWYRQTLGQGPEFLTYFQNEAQLEKSRLLSDRFSAERPKGSFSTLEIQRTEQGDSAMYLCASSPENRQNTEAFFGQGTRLTVV.

The sample holds one count of this clone. The chain recombines TRBV13 with TRBJ2-3; 8 nucleotides align to TRBD1. From germline, CDR1 is PRHDT and CDR2 FYEKMQ (reference sequence). With 3 bases clipped from V and 0 bases from J, the junction kept 2 bases outside the gene matches. CDR3 size: 15 residues. In DNA form, the CDR3 reads TGTGCCAGCAGCTTTCGGACAGGGAGCACAGATACGCAGTATTTT. This codes for CASSFRTGSTDTQYF.

The chain uses TRBV11-2 and TRBJ2-2, with D possibly matching TRBD2 (6 bases). Germline CDR1 is SGHAT and CDR2 is FQNNGV. CDR3 length: 15 amino acids. V was cut by 5 bases and J by 2 bases, with 12 bases left in between. In nucleotides, the CDR3 is TGTGCCAGCAGCCGTTTGCGGGGAAACACCGGGGAGCTGTTTTTT. Translated, it gives CASSRLRGNTGELFF.